Below, 22 T cell receptor beta chains from the same sample are listed, as sequenced in a study of blood T cell repertoires in COVID-19. Generated by immunoSEQ multiplex PCR, the TCRdb table keeps only in-frame clones and is missing some. The sample has approximately 320,000 clones, over 85% seen once. Material: peripheral blood. Receptors were obtained from a woman aged 25-40 years with COVID-19, enrolled during active disease.

This clone was found once. The V and J genes are TRBV7-6 and TRBJ1-3; D gene unclear. Germline V gene data show CDR1 as SGHVS and CDR2 as FNYEAQ. The CDR3 consists of 14 residues. The V end was cut by 5 bases, the J end by 3 bases, with 11 bases between. The CDR3, as DNA: TGTGCCAGCAGCCACGGAGTAGGTGGAAACACCATATATTTT. Translating it yields CASSHGVGGNTIYF.

This chain connects TRBV11-2 to TRBJ2-2; D might be TRBD2 (6 bases). The CDR3 contains 14 residues. V lost 10 bases and J lost 6, with 18 bases in between. CDR1 and CDR2 (germline): SGHAT, FQNNGV. The CDR3 is CATAAGLRSGELFF. DNA for the CDR3: TGTGCCACCGCTGCGGGACTGCGGTCCGGGGAGCTGTTTTTT.

This chain joins TRBV7-2 and TRBJ2-3; 8 nucleotides agree with TRBD2. The CDR3 length is 15 residues. The trim removed 5 bases at V and 3 bases at J, leaving 7 bases unmatched. The germline V gene has CDR1 SGHTA and CDR2 FQGNSA. CDR3 sequence reads: CASSHLSGGTDTQYF. In DNA, the CDR3 is TGTGCCAGCAGCCACCTCAGCGGGGGAACAGATACGCAGTATTTT.

Here the CDR3 reads CASRTRTSGGSRANVLTF. The DNA for the CDR3 is TGTGCCAGTAGAACACGGACTAGCGGGGGGAGTAGGGCCAACGTCCTGACTTTC. This chain connects TRBV19 to TRBJ2-6, with TRBD2 identical over 14 bases. Per the germline V gene, CDR1 is LNHDA and CDR2 is SQIVND (reference sequence). The CDR3 totals 18 residues. Trimming cost V 6 bases and J 5 bases; bases outside gene matches: 9.

V gene TRBV6-5 combines with J gene TRBJ1-2; 7 nucleotides agree with TRBD1. The germline V gene has CDR1 MNHEY and CDR2 SVGAGI. V was clipped by 5 bases and J by 4 bases; unmatched bases: 7. This CDR3 is built from 14 residues. The CDR3 DNA is TGTGCCAGCAGTCCGACAGGGAAGATCTATGGCTACACCTTC. It yields the protein CASSPTGKIYGYTF.

The rearrangement uses TRBV3-1 (or the pseudogene TRBV3-2) and TRBJ2-3; TRBD2 aligns across 7 bases. The CDR3 loop spans 15 amino acids. The germline CDR1 and CDR2 sequences are LGHDT and YNNKEL (reference sequence). The trim removed 3 bases at V and 4 bases at J, leaving 7 bases unmatched. The CDR3 here is CASSQTSPRADTQYF. CDR3 sequence (DNA): TGTGCCAGCAGCCAGACTAGCCCAAGAGCAGATACGCAGTATTTT.

The chain combines TRBV3-1 (or the pseudogene TRBV3-2) with TRBJ1-3; unclear D gene. Trimming removed 2 bases at V and 0 bases at J, with 5 bases between. CDR1 and CDR2 (germline): LGHDT, YNNKEL (reference sequence). The CDR3 length is 14 residues. The CDR3 here is CASSQPFSGNTIYF. The CDR3 DNA reads as TGTGCCAGCAGCCAACCCTTCTCTGGAAACACCATATATTTT.

The chain's CDR3 is CASSQQTGGVEKLFF. CDR3 bases: TGTGCCAGCAGCCAACAGACGGGGGGCGTAGAAAAACTGTTTTTT. V usage is TRBV3-1 (or the pseudogene TRBV3-2) and J usage is TRBJ1-4; tentatively, D is TRBD1 (6 bases). Between the trimmed V and J ends, which lost 2 bases and 8 bases, there was a span of 15 bases. The CDR3 sequence is 15 residues long. Looked up from germline, CDR1 is LGHDT and CDR2 is YNNKEL (reference sequence).

The chain has TRBV20-1 and TRBJ2-2; no firm D call. From germline, CDR1 is DFQATT and CDR2 SNEGSKA (reference sequence). The V gene lost 3 bases and the J gene lost 0 bases, with 8 bases spanning the gap. This CDR3 is built from 14 residues. The CDR3 protein is CSASRRANTGELFF. DNA of the CDR3: TGCAGTGCTAGTCGCCGGGCGAACACCGGGGAGCTGTTTTTT.

This chain connects TRBV29-1 to TRBJ1-6; D gene unclear. The germline CDR1 and CDR2 sequences are SQVTM and ANQGSEA. Trimming cost V 4 bases and J 6 bases, with 10 bases left between them. The CDR3 extends over 13 amino acids. For the CDR3, the DNA is TGCAGCGTTGTCGAGTACCCTAATTCACCCCTCCACTTT. It yields the protein CSVVEYPNSPLHF.

This rearrangement joins TRBV7-9 to TRBJ2-4; D is undetermined. Trimming shortened V by 0 bases and J by 6 bases, and 6 bases separated the two germline ends. The CDR3 spans 13 residues. CDR1 SEHNR and CDR2 FQNEAQ come from the germline V gene (reference sequence). DNA for the CDR3: TGTGCCAGCAGCTTAGCTGGCGGAAACATTCAGTACTTC. Translating gives CASSLAGGNIQYF.

The gene calls are TRBV5-1 and TRBJ2-5; weak D call: TRBD1 (6 bases). Germline lookup yields CDR1 SGHRS and CDR2 YFSETQ. Trimming removed 0 bases at V and 1 base at J, with 10 bases between. The CDR3 length is 15 residues. CDR3 sequence: CASSLGLTGQETQYF. The CDR3, as DNA: TGCGCCAGCAGCTTGGGATTGACAGGCCAAGAGACCCAGTACTTC.

The V gene is TRBV3-1 (or the pseudogene TRBV3-2), the J gene TRBJ2-5; 8 positions agree with TRBD2. Trimming removed 0 bases from V and 5 bases from J; junction bases left unmatched: 8. Germline loops: CDR1 LGHDT, CDR2 YNNKEL (reference sequence). The CDR3 extends over 16 amino acids. In DNA form, the CDR3 reads TGTGCCAGCAGCCAAGAAGGAGGACTAGCTTCCGAGACCCAGTACTTC. Amino acids: CASSQEGGLASETQYF.

The rearrangement links TRBV6-5 to TRBJ1-3; 7 positions agree with TRBD1. J was trimmed by 4 bases and V by 5 bases; bases with no gene match: 5. From germline, CDR1 is MNHEY and CDR2 SVGAGI. The CDR3 consists of 14 residues. CDR3 sequence reads: CASSTGTVGNTIYF. CDR3 sequence (DNA): TGTGCCAGCAGTACCGGGACAGTAGGAAACACCATATATTTT.

V is TRBV19 and J is TRBJ2-1; 9 bases match TRBD1. V gave up 5 bases and J gave up 8 bases; unmatched junction bases: 4. There are 13 residues in the CDR3. Germline V gene data show CDR1 as LNHDA and CDR2 as SQIVND (reference sequence). This CDR3 is CASSPGQGYEQFF. In DNA form, the CDR3 reads TGTGCCAGTAGTCCGGGACAGGGCTATGAGCAGTTCTTC.

This chain connects TRBV19 to TRBJ2-1, with 8 bases matching TRBD2. Germline CDR1 reads LNHDA; CDR2 reads SQIVND (reference sequence). The CDR3 contains 18 residues. V trimming: 4 bases; J trimming: 0 bases; junction bases outside the gene matches: 11. The CDR3 DNA sequence: TGTGCCAGTAGTACCCGGGGGGGAAAGCGGGGCTCCTACAATGAGCAGTTCTTC. It is translated as CASSTRGGKRGSYNEQFF.

This clone was counted once. The V call is TRBV3-1 (or the pseudogene TRBV3-2), the J call TRBJ2-2; D unresolved. The germline CDR1 and CDR2 sequences are LGHDT and YNNKEL (reference sequence). The V gene lost 4 bases and the J gene lost 2 bases, with 17 bases spanning the gap. This CDR3 has 17 amino acids. The CDR3 nucleotides are TGTGCCAGCAGCCGAACCCCGGGTTCCCCTAACACCGGGGAGCTGTTTTTT. This encodes CASSRTPGSPNTGELFF.

The chain employs TRBV7-9 and TRBJ2-5; 9 bases agree with TRBD2. This CDR3 region has 14 residues. Germline V CDR1 and CDR2: SEHNR, FQNEAQ (reference sequence). V lost 4 bases and J lost 3; bases outside the gene matches: 3. The chain's CDR3 is CASSSIAGEETQYF. CDR3 bases: TGTGCCAGCAGCTCTATAGCGGGGGAAGAGACCCAGTACTTC.

This clone was seen only once. This rearrangement joins TRBV9 to TRBJ1-2, with D possibly matching TRBD1 (5 bases). The CDR3 has 12 amino acids. Trimming pared 0 bases from V and 7 bases from J, leaving 7 bases between. Germline V gene sequence: CDR1 SGDLS, CDR2 YYNGEE. The CDR3: CASSVVQGGYTF. The CDR3 DNA is TGTGCCAGCAGCGTAGTCCAGGGTGGCTACACCTTC.

This chain joins TRBV20-1 and TRBJ1-2; the D gene is possibly TRBD1 (5 bases). Germline lookup yields CDR1 DFQATT and CDR2 SNEGSKA (reference sequence). Trimming cost V 3 bases and J 5 bases, with 16 bases left between them. The CDR3 totals 14 residues. The CDR3: CSASGEGRTYGYTF. CDR3 DNA sequence: TGCAGTGCTAGTGGGGAGGGGAGGACGTATGGCTACACCTTC.

The chain couples TRBV6-1 to TRBJ1-6; 8 nucleotides match TRBD1. CDR3 length: 14 amino acids. The germline V gene encodes CDR1 MNHNS and CDR2 SASEGT. Trimming took 0 bases from V and 16 from J; bases not matched to a gene: 8. The DNA of the CDR3 is TGTGCCAGCAGTGAAGCGCTGGCAGGGGGCTCTCTCCACTTT. This gives the protein CASSEALAGGSLHF.

V is TRBV11-2 and J is TRBJ1-1, with D maybe TRBD1 (5 bases). The CDR3 is 15 amino acids. CDR1 SGHAT and CDR2 FQNNGV come from the germline V gene. Trimming took off 2 bases at V and 3 bases at J, with 13 bases between the two ends. CDR3: CASSLRSGGYTEAFF. CDR3 DNA sequence: TGTGCCAGCAGCTTACGTTCGGGGGGATACACTGAAGCTTTCTTT.